This T cell receptor beta chain was sequenced during a study of blood T cell repertoires in COVID-19. Looking at the study overall: Acute-phase and convalescent COVID-19 samples originated in the United States, Italy and Spain.

This CDR3 spans 12 amino acids. The germline gives CDR1 MNHEY, CDR2 SMNVEV (reference sequence). Trimming removed 3 bases at V and 7 bases at J, with 9 bases between. Per the authors' pipeline: Amplification of reference gene primers provided the estimated nucleated cell counts. Data came from immunoSEQ multiplex PCR; TCRdb stores just in-frame clones and leaves some out. Clone size and the V and J calls come from that table; the DNA yielded D and trimming. Of about 160,000 clones in the sample, 60% to 85% were seen once. The sequencing input was peripheral blood. The chain recombines TRBV27 with TRBJ1-2, with D possibly TRBD1 on 6 matching bases. This receptor was identified in a man aged 55 to 70 with acute or convalescent COVID-19. The CDR3 bases are TGTGCCAGCAGTTTCGGGGGGCTTGGCTACACCTTC. Translation gives CASSFGGLGYTF.